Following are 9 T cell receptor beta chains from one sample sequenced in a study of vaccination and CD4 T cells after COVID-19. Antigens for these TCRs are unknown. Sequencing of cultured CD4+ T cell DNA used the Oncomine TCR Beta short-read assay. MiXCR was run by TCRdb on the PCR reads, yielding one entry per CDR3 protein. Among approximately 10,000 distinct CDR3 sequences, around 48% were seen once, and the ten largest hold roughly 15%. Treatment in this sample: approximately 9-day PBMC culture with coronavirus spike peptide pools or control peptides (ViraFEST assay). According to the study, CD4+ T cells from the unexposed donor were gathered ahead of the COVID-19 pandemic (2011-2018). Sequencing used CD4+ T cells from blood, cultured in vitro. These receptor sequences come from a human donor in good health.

The CDR3 DNA reads TGTGCCAGCAGCCAAGATACCGGGGCGGTCCACGATACGCAGTATTTT. Translation: CASSQDTGAVHDTQYF. The chain is built from TRBV14 and TRBJ2-3; D tentatively reads TRBD1 or TRBD2 (5 bases each). CDR1 and CDR2 (germline): SGHDN, FVKESK. V lost 0 bases and J 6 bases, leaving 16 bases between the germline ends. The CDR3 is made up of 16 amino acids.

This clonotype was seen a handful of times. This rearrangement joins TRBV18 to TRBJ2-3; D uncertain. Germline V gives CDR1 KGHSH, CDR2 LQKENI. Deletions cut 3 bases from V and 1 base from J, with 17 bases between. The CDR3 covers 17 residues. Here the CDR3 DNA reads TGTGCCAGCTCACCCCCTACGATACTCCTCCGCACAGATACGCAGTATTTT. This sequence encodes CASSPPTILLRTDTQYF.

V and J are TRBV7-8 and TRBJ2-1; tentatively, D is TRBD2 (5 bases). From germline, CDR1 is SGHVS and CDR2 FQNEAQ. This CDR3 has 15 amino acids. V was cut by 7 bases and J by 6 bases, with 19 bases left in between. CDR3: CASTPGRLLINEQFF. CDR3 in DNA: TGTGCCAGCACTCCTGGAAGACTACTCATCAATGAGCAGTTCTTC.

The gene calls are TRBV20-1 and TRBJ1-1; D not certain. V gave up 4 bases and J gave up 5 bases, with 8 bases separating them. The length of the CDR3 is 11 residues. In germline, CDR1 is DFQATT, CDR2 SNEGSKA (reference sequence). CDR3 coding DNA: TGCAGTGCTAAGGGTGGTACTGAAGCTTTCTTT. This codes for CSAKGGTEAFF.

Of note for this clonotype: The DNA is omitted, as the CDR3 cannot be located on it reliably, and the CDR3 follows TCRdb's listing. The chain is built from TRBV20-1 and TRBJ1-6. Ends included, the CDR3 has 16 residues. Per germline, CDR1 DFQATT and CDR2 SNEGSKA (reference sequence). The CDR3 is CSASWGGGSYNSPPHF.

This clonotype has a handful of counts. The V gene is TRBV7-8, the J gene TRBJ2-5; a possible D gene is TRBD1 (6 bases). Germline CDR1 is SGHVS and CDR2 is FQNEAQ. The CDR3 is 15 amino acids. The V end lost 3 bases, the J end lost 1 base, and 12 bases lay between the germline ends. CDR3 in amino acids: CASSFSQGIQETQYF. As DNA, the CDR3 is TGTGCCAGCAGCTTTTCACAGGGTATCCAAGAGACCCAGTACTTC. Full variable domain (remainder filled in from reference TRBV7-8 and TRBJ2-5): GAGVSQSPRYKVAKRGQDVALRCDPISGHVSLFWYQQALGQGPEFLTYFQNEAQLDKSGLPSDRFFAERPEGSVSTLKIQRTQQEDSAVYLCASSFSQGIQETQYFGPGTRLLVL.

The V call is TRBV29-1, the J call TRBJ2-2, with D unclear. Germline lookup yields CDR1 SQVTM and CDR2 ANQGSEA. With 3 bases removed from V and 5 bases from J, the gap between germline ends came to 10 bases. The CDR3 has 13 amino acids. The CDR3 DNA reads TGCAGCGTTGATTTGTTGTCGACCGGGGAGCTGTTTTTT. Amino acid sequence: CSVDLLSTGELFF.

The CDR3 loop is CASSILGDTEAFF. CDR3 nucleotide sequence: TGTGCCAGTAGTATATTAGGGGACACTGAAGCTTTCTTT. This chain joins TRBV19 and TRBJ1-1, with D perhaps TRBD1 (5 bases). Germline V gives CDR1 LNHDA, CDR2 SQIVND (reference sequence). V lost 2 bases and J lost 3, with 7 bases in between. The CDR3 has 13 residues.

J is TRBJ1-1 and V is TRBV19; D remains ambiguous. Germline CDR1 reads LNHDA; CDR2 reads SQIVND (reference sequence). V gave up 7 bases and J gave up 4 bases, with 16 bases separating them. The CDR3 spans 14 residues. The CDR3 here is CASNRRESFTEAFF. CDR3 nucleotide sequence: TGTGCCAGTAACCGCCGGGAGTCATTCACTGAAGCTTTCTTT.